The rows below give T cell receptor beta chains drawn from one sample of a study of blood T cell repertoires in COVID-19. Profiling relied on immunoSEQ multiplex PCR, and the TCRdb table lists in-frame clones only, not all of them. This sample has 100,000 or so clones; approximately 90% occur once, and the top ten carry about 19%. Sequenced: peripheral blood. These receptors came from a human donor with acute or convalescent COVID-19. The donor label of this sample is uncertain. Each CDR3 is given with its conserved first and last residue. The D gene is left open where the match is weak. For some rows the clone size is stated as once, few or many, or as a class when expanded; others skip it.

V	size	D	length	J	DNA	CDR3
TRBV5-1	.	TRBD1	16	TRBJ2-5	TGCGCCAGCAGCTTGCTTGGGCTGACAGGGCCAGAGACCCAGTACTTC	CASSLLGLTGPETQYF
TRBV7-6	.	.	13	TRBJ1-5	TGTGCCAGCAGCCCGGACAGTAATCAGCCCCAGCATTTT	CASSPDSNQPQHF
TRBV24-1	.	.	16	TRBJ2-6	TGTGCCACCAGTGATTCGGGAAGCTCTGGGGCCAACGTCCTGACTTTC	CATSDSGSSGANVLTF
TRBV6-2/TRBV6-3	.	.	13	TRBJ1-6	TGTGCCAGCACCCCGGCTGGAGTATCACCCCTCCACTTT	CASTPAGVSPLHF
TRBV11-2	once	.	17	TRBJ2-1	TGTGCCAGCCTACATTGGGACGGGAGAGGGGAATACAATGAGCAGTTCTTC	CASLHWDGRGEYNEQFF
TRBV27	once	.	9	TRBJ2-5	TGTGCCCCTAGGGAGACCCAGTACTTC	CAPRETQYF
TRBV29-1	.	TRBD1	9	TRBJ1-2	TGCAGCGACGACAGGGGCCCGCTGTTC	CSDDRGPLF
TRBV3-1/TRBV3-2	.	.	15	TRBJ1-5	TGTGCCAGCAGCCAAGGACTCCCCACGAATCAGCCCCAGCATTTT	CASSQGLPTNQPQHF
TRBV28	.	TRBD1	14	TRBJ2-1	TGTGCCAGCAGTAGACAGGGGGTATACAATGAGCAGTTCTTC	CASSRQGVYNEQFF
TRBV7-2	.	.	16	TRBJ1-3	TGTGCCAGCAGCTTAGGGCCGTCAGGCGCTGGAAACACCATATATTTT	CASSLGPSGAGNTIYF
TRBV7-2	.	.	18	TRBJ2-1	TGTGCCAGCAGCTTAGCCTCGATAGCGGACGACTCCTACAATGAGCAGTTCTTC	CASSLASIADDSYNEQFF
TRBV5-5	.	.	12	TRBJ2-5	TGTGCCAGCAGCTCAGACTCGGAGACCCAGTACTTC	CASSSDSETQYF
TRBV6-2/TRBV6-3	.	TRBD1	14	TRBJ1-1	TGTGCCAGCAGTGACAGGGGGCGCGGAACTGAAGCTTTCTTT	CASSDRGRGTEAFF